What follows are 22 T cell receptor beta chains derived from one specimen sequenced in a study of T cells in Graves' hyperthyroidism and ophthalmopathy. Amplification yielded TCR beta CDR3 regions, with RNA transcripts as the source. The TCR CDR3 first-round RT-PCR relied on the HTBI primer set. TCRdb recomputed calls from the multiplex PCR reads with MiXCR, one row per CDR3 protein. The sample carries more than 500,000 distinct CDR3 sequences, about 14% recorded once. Sequenced material: blood. Receptor source: a woman in her thirties or forties with Graves' ophthalmopathy.

The V call is TRBV28, the J call TRBJ2-5; D might be TRBD2 (5 bases). This CDR3 has 12 residues. Germline CDR1 is MDHEN and CDR2 is SYDVKM. Trimming removed 11 bases from V and 10 bases from J, with 20 bases in between. CDR3 protein: CALSRTTGSQYF. The CDR3 DNA follows: TGTGCCCTCTCCCGTACCACGGGGAGCCAGTACTTC. Supplemented by reference TRBV28 and TRBJ2-5, the full variable domain reads DVKVTQSSRYLVKRTGEKVFLECVQDMDHENMFWYRQDPGLGLRLIYFSYDVKMKEKGDIPEGYSVSREKKERFSLILESASTNQTSMYLCALSRTTGSQYFGPGTRLLVL.

This clonotype occurred a few times. The chain carries TRBV28 and TRBJ2-7, with 9 positions matching TRBD1. This CDR3 is built from 17 residues. The germline V gene has CDR1 MDHEN and CDR2 SYDVKM. V shed 5 bases and J 2 bases; nucleotides not matched to a gene: 13. The CDR3 DNA follows: TGTGCCAGCAGTCCACAGGGGGCCCTTTTAGGCCCCTACGAGCAGTACTTC. Translating gives CASSPQGALLGPYEQYF.

This clonotype was counted at least ten times. The chain is built from TRBV10-3 and TRBJ1-1, with TRBD1 matching over 7 bases. The CDR3 is 13 amino acids. Trimming at V came to 7 bases and at J to 1 base, leaving 3 bases not matched to a gene. CDR1 and CDR2 from the germline V gene are ENHRY and SYGVKD. CDR3 amino acids: CAITRTGNTEAFF. DNA for the CDR3: TGTGCCATCACGCGGACAGGGAACACTGAAGCTTTCTTT.

This clonotype was recorded a few times. The V and J genes are TRBV27 and TRBJ2-7; D remains unclear. Looked up from germline, CDR1 is MNHEY and CDR2 is SMNVEV (reference sequence). The V and J ends lost 4 bases and 6 bases respectively, with 16 bases between them. The CDR3 loop spans 14 amino acids. The CDR3, as DNA: TGTGCCAGCAGTTCCGTTGTGGCTAGTGTCGAGCAGTACTTC. It specifies CASSSVVASVEQYF.

This clonotype was picked up many times. This chain connects TRBV6-2 or TRBV6-3 to TRBJ1-2; weak D call: TRBD1 (6 bases). This CDR3 comprises 13 residues. Trimming took 2 bases from V and 8 from J, leaving 12 bases between them. From germline, CDR1 is MNHEY and CDR2 SVGEGT. CDR3 amino acids: CASSYALGGGYTF. The DNA for the CDR3 is TGTGCCAGCAGTTACGCCCTCGGGGGCGGCTACACCTTC.

This clonotype has only one observation. The V call is TRBV6-1, the J call TRBJ2-2; 7 nucleotides line up with TRBD2. The CDR3 contains 15 residues. The junction had 5 bases not matched to a gene; V was cut back by 3 bases and J by 4 bases. The germline gives CDR1 MNHNS, CDR2 SASEGT. The CDR3 DNA reads as TGTGCCAGCAGTGATGCTGCGGGAGCCACCGGGGAGCTGTTTTTT. Protein product: CASSDAAGATGELFF.

This clonotype was recorded at least ten times. The chain combines TRBV10-3 with TRBJ1-2; D possibly corresponds to TRBD1 (6 bases). The ends were cut back, 6 bases at V and 4 bases at J, with 15 bases in the middle. CDR1 and CDR2 from the germline V gene are ENHRY and SYGVKD. The CDR3 covers 14 residues. In DNA form, the CDR3 reads TGTGCCATCAGGCTGGACAGCCCTTTCTATGGCTACACCTTC. It codes for CAIRLDSPFYGYTF.

This clonotype showed up many times. The J gene is TRBJ1-5, the V gene TRBV7-3; no reliable D call. Germline values: CDR1 SGHTA, CDR2 FQGTGA. V was shortened by 6 bases and J by 4 bases, with 19 bases between the two germline ends. This CDR3 region has 16 residues. The CDR3 nucleotides are TGTGCCAGCAGACATTTTCACTGGGTTCGAAATCAGCCCCAGCATTTT. It translates to CASRHFHWVRNQPQHF.

The J gene is TRBJ2-2, the V gene TRBV20-1; D is unresolved. Germline assignment: CDR1 DFQATT and CDR2 SNEGSKA (reference sequence). The CDR3 contains 17 residues. The V end was cut by 0 bases, the J end by 0 bases, with 14 bases between. The CDR3 sequence: CSARDSDVLPNTGELFF. CDR3 DNA sequence: TGCAGTGCTAGAGACTCCGACGTCTTACCGAACACCGGGGAGCTGTTTTTT.

The chain recombines TRBV3-1 with TRBJ1-2, with a weak D call TRBD1 (5 bases). The CDR3 is 15 amino acids. V lost 0 bases to trimming and J lost 5 bases, with 13 bases between them. In germline, CDR1 is LGHDT, CDR2 YNNKEL (reference sequence). CDR3 nucleotides: TGTGCCAGCAGCCAAGAATTCGGGACGTCGTATGGCTACACCTTC. Its translation is CASSQEFGTSYGYTF.

There are many counts of this clonotype. V and J are TRBV5-1 and TRBJ1-2; a possible D gene is TRBD1 (6 bases). The V gene lost 0 bases and the J gene lost 4 bases, with 10 bases spanning the gap. Germline CDR1 SGHRS, CDR2 YFSETQ. CDR3 length: 14 amino acids. CDR3 DNA sequence: TGCGCCAGCAGCTTGGAAGGACAGACCTATGGCTACACCTTC. Protein product: CASSLEGQTYGYTF.

The rearrangement links TRBV28 to TRBJ2-6; D uncertain. Germline V lookup: CDR1 MDHEN, CDR2 SYDVKM. Trimming cost V 10 bases and J 0 bases, with 10 bases left between them. This CDR3 spans 14 amino acids. The CDR3, as DNA: TGTGCCACCACAGTAATCTCTGGGGCCAACGTCCTGACTTTC. Amino acid sequence: CATTVISGANVLTF. The variable domain in full, completed from reference TRBV28 and TRBJ2-6, reads DVKVTQSSRYLVKRTGEKVFLECVQDMDHENMFWYRQDPGLGLRLIYFSYDVKMKEKGDIPEGYSVSREKKERFSLILESASTNQTSMYLCATTVISGANVLTFGAGSRLTVL.

This clonotype was counted ten times or more. The chain carries TRBV5-1 and TRBJ2-7; D is unclear. The CDR3 consists of 15 residues. The V and J ends lost 7 bases and 5 bases respectively, with 22 bases between them. The germline V gene has CDR1 SGHRS and CDR2 YFSETQ. CDR3 in DNA: TGCGCCAGCTTCCCCGGTGGTAGTGGGAAGGACGAGCAGTACTTC. Amino acids: CASFPGGSGKDEQYF. Full variable domain (outside the CDR3, taken from reference TRBV5-1 and TRBJ2-7): KAGVTQTPRYLIKTRGQQVTLSCSPISGHRSVSWYQQTPGQGLQFLFEYFSETQRNKGNFPGRFSGRQFSNSRSEMNVSTLELGDSALYLCASFPGGSGKDEQYFGPGTRLTVT.

This clonotype was detected many times. The chain has TRBV28 and TRBJ2-7; 15 positions match TRBD2. The CDR3 is 17 residues long. Trimming removed 6 bases from V and 2 bases from J; junction bases left unmatched: 8. The germline V gene has CDR1 MDHEN and CDR2 SYDVKM. The CDR3 DNA follows: TGTGCCAGCAGACAGCCGGGACTAGCGGGAGGAACCTACGAGCAGTACTTC. Encoded protein: CASRQPGLAGGTYEQYF.

This clonotype was seen only a few times. The V and J genes are TRBV27 and TRBJ2-5, with D possibly being TRBD1 (5 bases). The CDR3 is 15 amino acids. The germline CDR1 and CDR2 sequences are MNHEY and SMNVEV (reference sequence). V was shortened by 3 bases and J by 3 bases, with 14 bases between the two germline ends. CDR3 bases: TGTGCCAGCAGTTTCGTCAGGGCGTCGGAAGAGACCCAGTACTTC. The encoded protein is CASSFVRASEETQYF.

This clonotype has a handful of counts. This chain uses TRBV6-2 or TRBV6-3 with TRBJ2-1; D may be TRBD2 (6 bases). The germline V and J ends were trimmed by 9 bases and 5 bases, with 17 bases remaining between them. This CDR3 is 14 amino acids long. Germline V gene sequence: CDR1 MNHEY, CDR2 SVGEGT. CDR3 residues: CASSGTGINNEQFF. The CDR3 DNA sequence: TGTGCCAGTTCCGGGACTGGCATTAACAATGAGCAGTTCTTC.

This clonotype was observed a handful of times. An end of the junction does not agree with germline; a read error may underlie this. The CDR3 protein is CASSLEGQDTQYF. The DNA for the CDR3 is TGCGCCAGCAGCTTGGAGGGCCAAGATACCCAGTACTTC. V is TRBV5-1 and J is TRBJ2-5; D not resolved. The CDR3 sequence is 13 residues long. Germline CDR1 reads SGHRS; CDR2 reads YFSETQ. Looking up the rest from reference TRBV5-1 and TRBJ2-5 gives the full variable domain: KAGVTQTPRYLIKTRGQQVTLSCSPISGHRSVSWYQQTPGQGLQFLFEYFSETQRNKGNFPGRFSGRQFSNSRSEMNVSTLELGDSALYLCASSLEGQDTQYFGPGTRLLVL.

Many counts were recorded for this clonotype. The chain recombines TRBV20-1 with TRBJ2-5; D assignment may be TRBD1 or TRBD2 (5 bases each). Trimming pared 5 bases from V and 4 bases from J, leaving 17 bases between. The CDR3 contains 14 residues. Germline CDR1 is DFQATT and CDR2 is SNEGSKA (reference sequence). The CDR3: CSADEGSLGETQYF. The CDR3 DNA reads TGCAGTGCTGACGAGGGGTCTTTGGGAGAGACCCAGTACTTC.

The rearrangement uses TRBV19 and TRBJ1-5; D is unresolved. Germline loops: CDR1 LNHDA, CDR2 SQIVND (reference sequence). Trimming took 3 bases from V and 5 from J, leaving 14 bases between them. The CDR3 is 15 residues long. The CDR3: CASSIWQGSDQPQHF. The CDR3 DNA sequence: TGTGCCAGTAGTATCTGGCAAGGGTCGGATCAGCCCCAGCATTTT.

This clonotype was seen many times. The V and J genes are TRBV12-3 or TRBV12-4 and TRBJ1-5, with D possibly being TRBD1 (6 bases). V lost 2 bases and J 1 base, leaving 15 bases between the germline ends. The CDR3 covers 17 residues. The CDR3 loop reads CASSLRGQAGSNQPQHF. Here the CDR3 DNA reads TGTGCCAGCAGTTTACGGGGGCAGGCCGGCAGCAATCAGCCCCAGCATTTT.

This clonotype has at least ten counts. The chain recombines TRBV12-3 or TRBV12-4 with TRBJ1-5; no clear D. Trimming pared 5 bases from V and 4 bases from J, leaving 12 bases between. This CDR3 spans 14 amino acids. The CDR3 DNA follows: TGTGCCAGCAGTCCCCGGCTTGGGAATCAGCCCCAGCATTTT. It specifies CASSPRLGNQPQHF.

This clonotype was recorded many times. V gene TRBV6-5 combines with J gene TRBJ2-7, with 12 bases aligning to TRBD1. The trim removed 5 bases at V and 6 bases at J, leaving 5 bases unmatched. Germline V gene data show CDR1 as MNHEY and CDR2 as SVGAGI. CDR3 size: 14 residues. DNA for the CDR3: TGTGCCAGCAGTACAGGGACAGGGGGCAGCGAGCAGTACTTC. Amino acid sequence: CASSTGTGGSEQYF.